The rows below give T cell receptor beta chains drawn from one sample of a study of technical replicates of blood from a few donors. Repertoires were generated with immunoSEQ multiplex PCR, while TCRdb's copy carries only in-frame clones and drops some. The sample has 90,000 to 100,000 clones; almost 97% are singletons. The sample was T cells isolated from PBMCs. The receptors originated from a human donor in good health. Both conserved end residues are part of each CDR3.

TRBJ1-5,TRBV4-2,CASGEINQPQHF
TRBJ2-7,TRBV6-1,CASHIGTSTYEQYF
TRBJ2-7,TRBV27,CASSWGQGSYEQYF
TRBJ1-1,TRBV29-1,CSVESRDNTEAFF
TRBJ2-3,TRBV13,CASSSSSSLIQDTQYF
TRBJ2-7,TRBV5-3,CARIPWAKSYEQYF
TRBJ1-5,TRBV11-3,CASSKNSGQPQHF
TRBJ2-7,TRBV6-1,CAGGTQAYEQYF
TRBJ2-2,TRBV18,CASSPLQGRTGELFF
TRBJ1-2,TRBV30,CAWTIGGYGYTF
TRBJ2-1,TRBV2,CASSLQGLAVEQFF
TRBJ1-2,TRBV5-6,CASSSIGQSPPGYTF
TRBJ2-1,TRBV7-9,CASAAYTGIYNEQFF
TRBJ2-7,TRBV5-6,CASSPDSGTGRNEQYF
TRBJ2-4,TRBV7-8,CASSLEALAGFASKNIQYF
TRBJ1-2,TRBV10-2,CASSERRGDGYTF
TRBJ2-5,TRBV30,CAWSRDRGFRETQYF
TRBJ1-1,TRBV10-1,CASSESRGNTEAFF
TRBJ2-7,TRBV19,CASSAQGSYEQYF
TRBJ2-3,TRBV4-2,CASGTTSEHTDTQYF
TRBJ2-7,TRBV6-5,CATSSGGNAAYEQYF
TRBJ2-7,TRBV6-5,CASSLGRVSSYEQYF
TRBJ2-3,TRBV19,CATSGSQDTDTQYF
TRBJ2-5,TRBV2,CASSKLSGSMFGTQYF